These T cell receptor beta chains were read from a single sample in a study of blood T cell repertoires in COVID-19. Only in-frame clones appear in the TCRdb table, and some are missing; sequencing was by immunoSEQ multiplex PCR. The sample includes about 360,000 clones, roughly 87% of them seen just once. The source material was PBMCs or T cells enriched from blood (not recorded which). The receptors derive from a woman aged 40 to 50 with acute COVID-19. Both conserved end residues are part of each CDR3. A D gene is named only where the DNA matches it firmly.

V	D	J	CDR3
TRBV9	-	TRBJ2-3	CASSVQGSPDTQYF
TRBV7-2	TRBD2	TRBJ2-3	CASSFLTGGGTDTQYF
TRBV15	-	TRBJ1-3	CATSRDQAGSGNTIYF
TRBV18	TRBD1	TRBJ2-1	CASSPKQQGNEQFF
TRBV5-1	-	TRBJ2-7	CASSLAQGGTYEQYF
TRBV6-5	-	TRBJ2-2	CASGRDFLTGELFF
TRBV10-3	-	TRBJ1-6	CAISELGGEDSPLHF
TRBV19	-	TRBJ1-3	CASSMYSASGNTIYF
TRBV5-4	-	TRBJ2-4	CASSLDPPKNIQYF
TRBV2	TRBD2	TRBJ2-5	CASSALAGGLETQYF
TRBV30	TRBD1	TRBJ1-4	CAWSSGQGAAEKLFF
TRBV11-2	-	TRBJ2-7	CASSAGTPYEQYF
TRBV12-3/TRBV12-4	-	TRBJ2-7	CASSLSPYEQYF
TRBV5-1	-	TRBJ2-1	CASSGPTSNEQFF
TRBV7-2	-	TRBJ2-3	CASSWAPSGTSTDTQYF
TRBV19	TRBD1	TRBJ1-2	CASSTGQLYGYTF
TRBV6-5	-	TRBJ1-2	CASSYHPRSNGYTF
TRBV5-1	-	TRBJ1-2	CASSWSGSGYTF
TRBV6-8	TRBD1	TRBJ1-3	CAAPGTGAGNTIYF
TRBV6-5	-	TRBJ2-7	CASNIGGAASYEQYF
TRBV5-1	-	TRBJ1-2	CASSITGRDGYTF
TRBV2	-	TRBJ1-5	CASRDSNSGGPQHF
TRBV9	-	TRBJ1-1	CASSKEGRGGTEAFF
TRBV6-2/TRBV6-3	-	TRBJ1-1	CASSSVRRTEAFF
TRBV5-1	-	TRBJ1-2	CASSLGTPNYGYTF
TRBV12-3/TRBV12-4	-	TRBJ2-7	CASGRDTEYEQYF
TRBV3-1/TRBV3-2	TRBD1	TRBJ2-3	CASSARDSSTDTQYF
TRBV24-1	TRBD2	TRBJ2-3	CATSDIGLASTDTQYF
TRBV6-6	-	TRBJ1-5	CASRQGITLSNQPQHF
TRBV5-6	-	TRBJ1-4	CASSEGSREKLFF
TRBV30	-	TRBJ2-5	CAYLEGSQETQYF
TRBV5-1	-	TRBJ2-5	CASTGTSAKETQYF
TRBV9	TRBD2	TRBJ2-5	CASSAAGADFQETQYF
TRBV7-9	TRBD1	TRBJ2-7	CASSSPGTESHEQYF
TRBV10-3	TRBD1	TRBJ1-5	CAISDIDRGVDQPQHF
TRBV7-9	TRBD1	TRBJ1-3	CASRLTGDGNTIYF
TRBV7-8	TRBD1	TRBJ2-5	CASSSPGTGKETQYF
TRBV7-8	-	TRBJ2-3	CASSPTGTNTDTQYF